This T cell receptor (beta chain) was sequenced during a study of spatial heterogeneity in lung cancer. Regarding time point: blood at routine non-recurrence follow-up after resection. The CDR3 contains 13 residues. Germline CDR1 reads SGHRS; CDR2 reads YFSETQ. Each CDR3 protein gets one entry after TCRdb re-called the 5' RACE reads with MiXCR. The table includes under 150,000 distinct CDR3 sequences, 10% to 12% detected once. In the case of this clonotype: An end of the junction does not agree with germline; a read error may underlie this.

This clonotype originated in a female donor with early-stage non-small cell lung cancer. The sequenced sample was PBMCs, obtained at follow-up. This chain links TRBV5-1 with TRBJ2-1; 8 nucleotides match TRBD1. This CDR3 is CASRLGQDNEQFF. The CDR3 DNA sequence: TGCGCCAGCAGGTTGGGACAGGACAATGAGCAGTTCTTC.